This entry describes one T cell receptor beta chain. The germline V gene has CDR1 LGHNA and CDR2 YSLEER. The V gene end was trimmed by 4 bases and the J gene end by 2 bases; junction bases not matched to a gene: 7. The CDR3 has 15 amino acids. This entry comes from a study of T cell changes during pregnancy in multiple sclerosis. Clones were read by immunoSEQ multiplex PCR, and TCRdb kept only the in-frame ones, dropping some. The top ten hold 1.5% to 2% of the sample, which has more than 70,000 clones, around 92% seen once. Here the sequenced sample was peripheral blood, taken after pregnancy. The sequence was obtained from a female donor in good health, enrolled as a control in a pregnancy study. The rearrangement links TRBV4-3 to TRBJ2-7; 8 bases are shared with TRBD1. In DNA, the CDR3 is TGCGCCAGCAGCCGGGGACAGGCGGGAACCTACGAGCAGTACTTC. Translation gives CASSRGQAGTYEQYF.